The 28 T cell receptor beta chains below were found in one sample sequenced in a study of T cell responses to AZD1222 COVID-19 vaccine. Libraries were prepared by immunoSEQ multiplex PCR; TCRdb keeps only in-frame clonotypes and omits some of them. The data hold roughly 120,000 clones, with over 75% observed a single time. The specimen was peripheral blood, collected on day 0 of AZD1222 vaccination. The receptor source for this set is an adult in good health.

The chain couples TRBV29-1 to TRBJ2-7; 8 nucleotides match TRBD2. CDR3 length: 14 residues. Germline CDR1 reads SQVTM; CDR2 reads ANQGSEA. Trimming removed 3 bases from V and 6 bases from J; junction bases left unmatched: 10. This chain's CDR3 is CSVDLGTGTSEQYF. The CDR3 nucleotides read TGCAGCGTTGATTTAGGCACCGGGACTAGCGAGCAGTACTTC.

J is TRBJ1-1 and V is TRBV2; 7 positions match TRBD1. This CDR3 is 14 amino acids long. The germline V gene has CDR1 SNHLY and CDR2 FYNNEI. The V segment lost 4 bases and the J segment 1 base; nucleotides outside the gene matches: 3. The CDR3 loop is CASSGGQRNTEAFF. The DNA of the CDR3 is TGTGCCAGCAGTGGGGGACAGAGGAACACTGAAGCTTTCTTT.

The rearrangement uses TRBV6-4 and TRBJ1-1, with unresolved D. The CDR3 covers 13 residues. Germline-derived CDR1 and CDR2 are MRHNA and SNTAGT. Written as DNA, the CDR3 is TGTGCTTCCAGTGAGGCAGTGAACACTGAAGCTTTCTTT. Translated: CASSEAVNTEAFF.

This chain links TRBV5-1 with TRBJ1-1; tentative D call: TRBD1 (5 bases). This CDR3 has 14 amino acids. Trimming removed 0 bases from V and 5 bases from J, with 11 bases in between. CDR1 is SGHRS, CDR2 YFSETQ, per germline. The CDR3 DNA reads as TGCGCCAGCAGCTTGGTTGGACACAATACTGAAGCTTTCTTT. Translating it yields CASSLVGHNTEAFF.

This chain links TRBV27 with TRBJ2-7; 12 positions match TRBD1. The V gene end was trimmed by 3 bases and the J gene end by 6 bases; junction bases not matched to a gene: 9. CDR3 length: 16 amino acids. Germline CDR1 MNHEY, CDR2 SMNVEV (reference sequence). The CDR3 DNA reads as TGTGCCAGCAGTTTTACCCTCGGGACAGGGGGCAGCGAGCAGTACTTC. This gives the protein CASSFTLGTGGSEQYF.

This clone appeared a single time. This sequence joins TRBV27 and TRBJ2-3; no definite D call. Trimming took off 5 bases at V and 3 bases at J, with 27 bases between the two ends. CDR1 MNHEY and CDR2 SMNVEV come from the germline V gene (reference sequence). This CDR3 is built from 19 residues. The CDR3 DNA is TGTGCCAGCAGTGGTTTCGTCTTCTCAAAGGTGTTCGGGACAGATACGCAGTATTTT. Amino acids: CASSGFVFSKVFGTDTQYF.

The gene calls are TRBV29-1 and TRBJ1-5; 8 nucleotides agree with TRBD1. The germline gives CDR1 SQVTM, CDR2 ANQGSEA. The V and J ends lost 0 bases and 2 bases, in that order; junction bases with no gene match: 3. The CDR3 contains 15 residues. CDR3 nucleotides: TGCAGCGTTGAAGAAGGGACAGGAGGCAATCAGCCCCAGCATTTT. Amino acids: CSVEEGTGGNQPQHF.

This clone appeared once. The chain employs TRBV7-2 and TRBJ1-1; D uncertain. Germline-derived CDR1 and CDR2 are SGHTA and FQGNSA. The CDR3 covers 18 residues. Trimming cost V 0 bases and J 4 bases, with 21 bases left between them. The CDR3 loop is CASSLAELFRVRSTEAFF. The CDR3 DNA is TGTGCCAGCAGCTTAGCGGAATTGTTTAGGGTTAGGAGCACTGAAGCTTTCTTT.

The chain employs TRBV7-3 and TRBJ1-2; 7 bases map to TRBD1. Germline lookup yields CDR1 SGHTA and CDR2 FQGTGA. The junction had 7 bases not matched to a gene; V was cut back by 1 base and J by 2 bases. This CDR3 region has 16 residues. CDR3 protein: CASSLNPTGLNYGYTF. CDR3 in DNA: TGTGCCAGCAGCTTAAACCCGACAGGGCTAAACTATGGCTACACCTTC.

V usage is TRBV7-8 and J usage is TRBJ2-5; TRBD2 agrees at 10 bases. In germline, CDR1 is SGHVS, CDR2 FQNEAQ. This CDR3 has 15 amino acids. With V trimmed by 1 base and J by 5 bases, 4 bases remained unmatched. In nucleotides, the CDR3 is TGTGCCAGCAGCTTAGAACCGGGACTAGCGGAGACCCAGTACTTC. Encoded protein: CASSLEPGLAETQYF.

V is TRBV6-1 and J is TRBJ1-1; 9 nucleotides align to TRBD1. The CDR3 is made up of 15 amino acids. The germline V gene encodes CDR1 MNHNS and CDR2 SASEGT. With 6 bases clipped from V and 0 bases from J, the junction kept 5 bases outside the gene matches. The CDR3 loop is CASSRGDRVNTEAFF. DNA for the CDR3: TGTGCCAGCAGCCGCGGGGACAGGGTGAACACTGAAGCTTTCTTT.

DNA of the CDR3: TGTGCCAGCAGAGAGGCAGTTAATCAGCCCCAGCATTTT. Protein: CASREAVNQPQHF. This chain connects TRBV6-5 to TRBJ1-5; D is undetermined. The CDR3 is 13 residues long. Germline V gene data show CDR1 as MNHEY and CDR2 as SVGAGI. Trimming cost V 6 bases and J 4 bases, with 10 bases left between them.

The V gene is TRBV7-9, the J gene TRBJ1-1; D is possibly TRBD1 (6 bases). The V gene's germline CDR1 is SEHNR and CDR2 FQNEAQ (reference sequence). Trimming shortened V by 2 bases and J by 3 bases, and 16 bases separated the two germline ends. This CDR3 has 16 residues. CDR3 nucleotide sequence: TGTGCCAGCAGCTTATACGCAGGGGATTTCGACACTGAAGCTTTCTTT. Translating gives CASSLYAGDFDTEAFF.

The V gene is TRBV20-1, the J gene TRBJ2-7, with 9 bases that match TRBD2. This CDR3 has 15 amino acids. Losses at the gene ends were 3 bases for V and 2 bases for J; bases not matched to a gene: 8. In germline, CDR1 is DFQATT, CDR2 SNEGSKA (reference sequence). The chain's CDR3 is CSASGGGAKPYEQYF. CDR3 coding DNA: TGCAGTGCTAGTGGCGGGGGGGCGAAACCCTACGAGCAGTACTTC.

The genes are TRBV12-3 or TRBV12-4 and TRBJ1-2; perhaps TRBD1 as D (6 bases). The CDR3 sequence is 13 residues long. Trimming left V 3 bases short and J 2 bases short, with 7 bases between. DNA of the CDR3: TGTGCCAGCAGTTTGCAGGGGAACTATGGCTACACCTTC. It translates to CASSLQGNYGYTF.

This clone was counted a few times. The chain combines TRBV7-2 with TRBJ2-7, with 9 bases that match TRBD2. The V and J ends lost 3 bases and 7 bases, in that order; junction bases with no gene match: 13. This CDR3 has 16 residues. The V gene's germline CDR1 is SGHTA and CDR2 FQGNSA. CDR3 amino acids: CASSFARAGGFGEQYF. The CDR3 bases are TGTGCCAGCAGCTTCGCCCGGGCGGGGGGGTTCGGAGAGCAGTACTTC.

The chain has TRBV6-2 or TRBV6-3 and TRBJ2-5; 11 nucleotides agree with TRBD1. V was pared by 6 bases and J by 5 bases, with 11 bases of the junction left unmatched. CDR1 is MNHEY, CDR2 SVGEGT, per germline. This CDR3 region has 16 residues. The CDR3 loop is CASSSPRTGGEETQYF. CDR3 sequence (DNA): TGTGCCAGCAGCTCCCCCCGGACAGGGGGCGAGGAGACCCAGTACTTC.

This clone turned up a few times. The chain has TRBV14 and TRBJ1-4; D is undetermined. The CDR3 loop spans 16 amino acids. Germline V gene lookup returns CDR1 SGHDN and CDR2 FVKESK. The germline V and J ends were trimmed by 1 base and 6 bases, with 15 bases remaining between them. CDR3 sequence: CASSQAAWGVDEKLFF. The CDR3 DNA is TGTGCCAGCAGCCAAGCAGCTTGGGGTGTGGATGAAAAACTGTTTTTT. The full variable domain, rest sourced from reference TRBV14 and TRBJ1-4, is EAGVTQFPSHSVIEKGQTVTLRCDPISGHDNLYWYRRVMGKEIKFLLHFVKESKQDESGMPNNRFLAERTGGTYSTLKVQPAELEDSGVYFCASSQAAWGVDEKLFFGSGTQLSVL.

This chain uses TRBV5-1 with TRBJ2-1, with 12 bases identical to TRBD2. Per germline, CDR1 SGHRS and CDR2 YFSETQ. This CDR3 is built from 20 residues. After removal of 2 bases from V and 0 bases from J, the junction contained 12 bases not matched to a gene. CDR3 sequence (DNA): TGCGCCAGCAGCTTACCGACTAGCGGGGGTCCTTCGGCCTCCTACAATGAGCAGTTCTTC. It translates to CASSLPTSGGPSASYNEQFF.

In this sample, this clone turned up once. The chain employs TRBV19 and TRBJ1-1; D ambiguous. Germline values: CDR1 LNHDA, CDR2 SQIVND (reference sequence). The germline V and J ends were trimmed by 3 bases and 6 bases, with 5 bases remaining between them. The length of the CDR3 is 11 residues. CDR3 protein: CASSISAEAFF. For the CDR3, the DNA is TGTGCCAGTAGTATTTCCGCTGAAGCTTTCTTT.

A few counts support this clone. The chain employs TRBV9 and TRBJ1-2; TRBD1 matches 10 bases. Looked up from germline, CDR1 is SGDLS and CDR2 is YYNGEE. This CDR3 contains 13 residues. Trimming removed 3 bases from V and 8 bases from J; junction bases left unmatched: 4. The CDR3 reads CASSAGTGVGYTF. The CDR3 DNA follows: TGTGCCAGCAGCGCCGGGACAGGGGTGGGCTACACCTTC.

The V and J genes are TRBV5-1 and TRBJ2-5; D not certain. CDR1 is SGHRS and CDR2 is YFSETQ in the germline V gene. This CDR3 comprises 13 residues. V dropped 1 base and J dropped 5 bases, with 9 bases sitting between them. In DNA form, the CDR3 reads TGCGCCAGCAGCTTGAAACACACCGAGACCCAGTACTTC. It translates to CASSLKHTETQYF.

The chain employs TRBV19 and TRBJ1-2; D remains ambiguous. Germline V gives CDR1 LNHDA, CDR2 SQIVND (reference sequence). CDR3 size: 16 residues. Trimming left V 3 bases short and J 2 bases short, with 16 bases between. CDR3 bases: TGTGCCAGTAGTATGGTTATTGGGAGAGTAAACTATGGCTACACCTTC. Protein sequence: CASSMVIGRVNYGYTF.

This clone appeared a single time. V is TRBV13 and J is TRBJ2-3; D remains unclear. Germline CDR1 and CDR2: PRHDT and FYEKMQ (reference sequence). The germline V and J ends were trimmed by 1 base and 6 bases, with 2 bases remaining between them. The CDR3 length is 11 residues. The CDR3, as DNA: TGTGCCAGCAGCTTAGCGGATACGCAGTATTTT. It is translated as CASSLADTQYF.

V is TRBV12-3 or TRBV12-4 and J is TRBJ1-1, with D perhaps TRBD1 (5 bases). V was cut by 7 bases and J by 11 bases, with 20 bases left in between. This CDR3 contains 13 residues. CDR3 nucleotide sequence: TGTGCCAGCACCCCTACGGGGGGGGTTAGGGCTTTCTTT. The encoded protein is CASTPTGGVRAFF.

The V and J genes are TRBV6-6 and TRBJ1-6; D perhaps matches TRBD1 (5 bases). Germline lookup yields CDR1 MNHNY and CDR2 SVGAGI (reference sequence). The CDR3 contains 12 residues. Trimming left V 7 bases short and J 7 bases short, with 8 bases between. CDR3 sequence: CASKAGNSPLHF. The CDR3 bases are TGTGCCAGCAAGGCAGGGAATTCACCCCTCCACTTT.

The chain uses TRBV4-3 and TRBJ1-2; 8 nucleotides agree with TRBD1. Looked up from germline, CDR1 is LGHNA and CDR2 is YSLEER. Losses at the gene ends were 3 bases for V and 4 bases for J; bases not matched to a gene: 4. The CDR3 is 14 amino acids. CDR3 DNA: TGCGCCAGCAGCCAGGGACAGGCTCGCTATGGCTACACCTTC. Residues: CASSQGQARYGYTF.

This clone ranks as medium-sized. CDR3 in DNA: TGTGCCAGCAGCTTAGCGCCTGGGGCGTCCTACGAGCAGTACTTC. This gives the protein CASSLAPGASYEQYF. This rearrangement joins TRBV7-9 to TRBJ2-7; tentative D call: TRBD1 (5 bases). CDR1 and CDR2 from the germline V gene are SEHNR and FQNEAQ (reference sequence). The CDR3 extends over 15 amino acids. Trimming took 0 bases from V and 1 from J, leaving 10 bases between them. Using reference TRBV7-9 and TRBJ2-7 for the parts outside the CDR3, the full variable domain is DTGVSQNPRHKITKRGQNVTFRCDPISEHNRLYWYRQTLGQGPEFLTYFQNEAQLEKSRLLSDRFSAERPKGSFSTLEIQRTEQGDSAMYLCASSLAPGASYEQYFGPGTRLTVT.